The next 27 T cell receptor beta chains were all read from a single sample in a study of tumor and adjacent non-tumor tissue in lung cancer. No cell sorting was done before RNA was extracted from the tissue. The normal lung tissue was taken more than 3 cm from the tumor edge. A modified ARM-PCR protocol with three rounds of nested PCR amplified TCRbeta. TCRdb re-called the multiplex PCR reads through MiXCR, storing one row per CDR3 protein. The sample carries over 40,000 distinct CDR3 sequences, 74% recorded once. The source material was distant non-tumor lung tissue. All receptors derive from a woman in her sixties or seventies with non-small cell lung cancer.

This rearrangement joins TRBV11-2 to TRBJ2-2, with D maybe TRBD2 (6 bases). The CDR3 spans 13 residues. V was trimmed by 9 bases and J by 6 bases, leaving 14 bases between them. Germline V gene lookup returns CDR1 SGHAT and CDR2 FQNNGV. The CDR3 DNA reads as TGTGCCAGAAGCCTTCGGAGGGCCGGGGAGCTGTTTTTT. This encodes CARSLRRAGELFF.

The CDR3: CASSSWTSGRTSYEQYF. The CDR3 DNA reads as TGCGCCAGCAGCTCGTGGACTAGCGGGAGGACCTCTTACGAGCAGTACTTC. The rearrangement uses TRBV4-3 and TRBJ2-7; 14 nucleotides match TRBD2. The CDR3 is made up of 17 amino acids. Per germline, CDR1 LGHNA and CDR2 YSLEER. J gave up 4 bases and V 5 bases, and 10 bases lay outside the gene matches.

The count of this clonotype is one. A junction end diverges from the germline sequence, so it may reflect a read error. The chain combines TRBV4-3 with TRBJ2-3, with 8 bases aligning to TRBD2. Germline CDR1 is LGHNA and CDR2 is YSLEER. This CDR3 contains 15 residues. CDR3 sequence reads: CASNQESGRTDTQYF. Here the CDR3 DNA reads TGCGCCAGCAACCAAGAGAGCGGGAGAACAGATACGCAGTACTTT.

Points on this clonotype: No conserved phenylalanine or tryptophan ends this CDR3, so it is likely a read error. CDR3 in DNA: TGTGCCAGCAGATCCGGGGACAGGGGCATGAACTCTGAGGCTTTCTAT. This sequence encodes CASRSGDRGMNSEAFY. The chain uses TRBV11-2 and TRBJ1-1; 10 bases fit TRBD1. The CDR3 is 16 amino acids. CDR1 is SGHAT, CDR2 FQNNGV, per germline.

V gene TRBV12-3 or TRBV12-4 combines with J gene TRBJ2-1; D is perhaps TRBD2 (6 bases). This CDR3 is 16 amino acids long. Trimming took 9 bases from V and 8 from J, leaving 26 bases between them. CDR3 amino acids: CASGPRLVQRGDEQFF. For the CDR3, the DNA is TGTGCCAGTGGTCCACGACTAGTCCAACGTGGGGATGAGCAGTTCTTC.

In this sample, this clonotype turned up once. A read error may account for a junction end that differs from germline. The rearrangement joins TRBV28 to TRBJ1-4, with D unclear. The CDR3 sequence is 12 residues long. The germline V gene encodes CDR1 MDHEN and CDR2 SYDVKM. The CDR3 is CASRSRNGKLFF. In DNA form, the CDR3 reads TGCGCCAGCAGATCCAGAAATGGAAAACTGTTTTTT.

In its sample, this clonotype was seen a few times. A much larger clone lies one base from this, so it may be a read error. This sequence joins TRBV5-4 and TRBJ2-1; maybe TRBD1 (6 bases). CDR3 length equals 15 residues. The V gene's germline CDR1 is SGHNT and CDR2 YYREEE (reference sequence). The V gene lost 4 bases and the J gene lost 2 bases, with 13 bases spanning the gap. The CDR3 is CASSPGQWAYNEQFF. The DNA of the CDR3 is TGTGCCAGCAGCCCTGGACAGTGGGCCTACAATGAGCAGTTCTTC.

This clonotype was counted ten times or more. This chain links TRBV28 with TRBJ2-1, with TRBD1 matching 9 bases. The CDR3 loop spans 15 amino acids. V lost 3 bases to trimming and J lost 8 bases; unmatched junction nucleotides: 8. Germline loops: CDR1 MDHEN, CDR2 SYDVKM. CDR3 protein: CASSFPGQGLHEQFF. The CDR3 nucleotides read TGTGCCAGCAGTTTCCCGGGACAGGGTTTACATGAGCAGTTCTTC.

The V call is TRBV11-2, the J call TRBJ2-1, with TRBD1 matching 9 bases. The germline CDR1 and CDR2 sequences are SGHAT and FQNNGV. Trimming removed 6 bases from V and 16 bases from J; junction bases left unmatched: 22. This CDR3 is built from 16 residues. The CDR3 DNA reads as TGTGCCAGCAGTACCCACAGGGGGCTAGAGCGCAATGGACAATTCTTC. This translates into CASSTHRGLERNGQFF.

This chain connects TRBV4-3 to TRBJ2-7; maybe TRBD1 (6 bases). Trimming took 0 bases from V and 13 from J, leaving 25 bases between them. CDR3 length: 16 amino acids. CDR1 and CDR2 (germline): LGHNA, YSLEER. The CDR3 nucleotides are TGCGCCAGCAGCCAAGATAACGGACAGAGGGCCTACGAGGACTACTTC. It translates to CASSQDNGQRAYEDYF.

As concerns this clonotype: Compared with germline, one end of the junction differs, possibly owing to a read error. V is TRBV29-1 and J is TRBJ2-3; TRBD2 is a possible D gene (5 bases). This CDR3 spans 13 amino acids. Germline CDR1 SQVTM, CDR2 ANQGSEA. CDR3 bases: TGTAGCGTCTCGGGAATCTCGGGAGATACGCAGTATTTT. This translates into CSVSGISGDTQYF.

The rearrangement links TRBV16 to TRBJ2-1; no clear D gene. Germline-derived CDR1 and CDR2 are KGHSY and FQNENV. V was shortened by 7 bases and J by 4 bases, with 11 bases between the two germline ends. The CDR3 length is 13 residues. CDR3 loop: CASTTDVYNEQFF. Here the CDR3 DNA reads TGTGCCAGCACAACTGATGTATACAATGAGCAGTTCTTC.

Remarks on this clonotype: The junction and the germline gene differ at one end; a read error may be behind it. The V call is TRBV5-5, the J call TRBJ1-2; D is unclear. The germline CDR1 and CDR2 sequences are SGHKS and YYEKEE (reference sequence). The CDR3 spans 13 residues. The CDR3 reads CASNLGGSYGYTF. CDR3 bases: TGTGCCAGCAACTTGGGCGGTAGCTATGGCTACACCTTC.

On this clonotype itself: At one end, the junction sequence differs from germline, possibly due to a read error. This chain uses TRBV6-5 with TRBJ2-1; no firm D call. Germline V gene data show CDR1 as MNHEY and CDR2 as SVGAGI. CDR3 length: 11 residues. This CDR3 is CTSSTVSEQFF. The CDR3 DNA reads as TGTACCAGCAGTACTGTGAGCGAGCAGTTCTTC.

As concerns this clonotype: The CDR3 end shows no conserved phenylalanine or tryptophan, and so a read error is likely. The DNA is left out, because the CDR3 cannot be placed on it with certainty; the CDR3 is given as TCRdb lists it. The J gene is TRBJ2-1, the V gene TRBV28; TRBD2, as called in the table, went unchecked against the DNA. A total of 14 residues make up the CDR3, ends included. The V gene's germline CDR1 is MDHEN and CDR2 SYDVKM. CDR3 residues: CASSFTSGSLEQCI.

A remark on this clonotype: A read error may produce the germline difference seen at one junction end. The V call is TRBV4-1, the J call TRBJ1-4, with TRBD1 as a possible D gene (6 bases). This CDR3 contains 15 residues. CDR1 is MGHRA, CDR2 YSYEKL, per germline. CDR3 DNA: TGCGCCAGCAGCCAGATAGGGACAACTAATGAGAAACTGTTTTTT. Its translation is CASSQIGTTNEKLFF.

This clonotype was counted ten times or more. The chain is built from TRBV4-3 and TRBJ2-7; a weak D match, TRBD2 (6 bases). Germline CDR1 is LGHNA and CDR2 is YSLEER. CDR3 length equals 16 residues. Deletions cut 1 base from V and 0 bases from J, with 13 bases between. CDR3 coding DNA: TGCGCCAGCAGCCAAGGAGAACGGGGGAGCTCCTACGAGCAGTACTTC. Amino acid sequence: CASSQGERGSSYEQYF.

Ten or more counts support this clonotype. This rearrangement joins TRBV28 to TRBJ1-6, with D hard to call. Trimming stripped 4 bases from V and 9 bases from J, with 13 bases between. The CDR3 contains 14 residues. Germline CDR1 is MDHEN and CDR2 is SYDVKM. DNA of the CDR3: TGTGCCAGCAGTTCGTCCTTCGCGGGTTCACCCCTCCACTTT. Protein product: CASSSSFAGSPLHF.

Concerning this clonotype itself: No conserved phenylalanine or tryptophan is present at the end of the CDR3, so a read error is the likely explanation. The DNA is omitted, as the CDR3 cannot be located on it reliably, and the CDR3 follows TCRdb's listing. The chain is built from TRBV29-1 and TRBJ1-2; the D call of TRBD1 is as the table states it, not checked on the DNA. The germline CDR1 and CDR2 sequences are SQVTM and ANQGSEA. Including both end residues, the CDR3 is 14 amino acids long. The CDR3 sequence is CSVQFDRSNYGYTS.

This clonotype is a singleton in its sample. The junction does not match germline at one end; this may be a read error. This chain joins TRBV11-2 and TRBJ2-7; D remains ambiguous. CDR1 and CDR2 (germline): SGHAT, FQNNGV. This CDR3 contains 18 residues. CDR3 DNA: TGTGCCAACAGCTCGGCCGGAACAGTGTATCAAGTCTCCTACGAGCGGTACTTC. It translates to CANSSAGTVYQVSYERYF.

To note about this clonotype: Here the CDR3 omits its conserved ending phenylalanine or tryptophan, so a read error is the likely source. The V gene is TRBV14, the J gene TRBJ2-1; TRBD2 is a possible D gene (6 bases). Germline lookup yields CDR1 SGHDN and CDR2 FVKESK. V gave up 7 bases and J gave up 0 bases, with 16 bases separating them. This CDR3 spans 16 amino acids. The CDR3 nucleotides read TGTGCCAGCATCGGGCGGCGGGGATACTCCTACAATGAGCAGTTCTTA. It yields the protein CASIGRRGYSYNEQFL.

This clonotype has just a few counts. The V call is TRBV6-4, the J call TRBJ1-3, with D uncertain. The CDR3 runs to 16 residues. CDR1 and CDR2 (germline): MRHNA, SNTAGT. V was trimmed by 7 bases and J by 0 bases, leaving 16 bases between them. Here the CDR3 DNA reads TGTGCCAGCATTTTGAGAACGGAACCCTCTGGAAACACCATATATTTT. As protein: CASILRTEPSGNTIYF.

Notes on this clonotype: A read error may explain this, as a much larger clone is one base away. The rearrangement links TRBV7-8 to TRBJ2-5, with D maybe TRBD1 (5 bases). In germline, CDR1 is SGHVS, CDR2 FQNEAQ. This CDR3 is built from 16 residues. The DNA for the CDR3 is TGTGCCAGAAGCTTAAGGTATACAGGATGGCGCGAGACCCAGTACTTC. This translates into CARSLRYTGWRETQYF. Drawing the rest from reference TRBV7-8 and TRBJ2-5, the complete variable domain is GAGVSQSPRYKVAKRGQDVALRCDPISGHVSLFWYQQALGQGPEFLTYFQNEAQLDKSGLPSDRFFAERPEGSVSTLKIQRTQQEDSAVYLCARSLRYTGWRETQYFGPGTRLLVL.

This clonotype was detected ten times or more. This chain uses TRBV19 with TRBJ2-1; D is possibly TRBD2 (5 bases). From germline, CDR1 is LNHDA and CDR2 SQIVND (reference sequence). The germline V and J ends were trimmed by 1 base and 1 base, with 17 bases remaining between them. This CDR3 has 18 amino acids. The CDR3 bases are TGTGCCAGTAGTATAGGGTACCTTAGCGATGGATCCTACAATGAGCAGTTCTTC. It specifies CASSIGYLSDGSYNEQFF. The full variable domain, with the rest looked up from reference TRBV19 and TRBJ2-1, is DGGITQSPKYLFRKEGQNVTLSCEQNLNHDAMYWYRQDPGQGLRLIYYSQIVNDFQKGDIAEGYSVSREKKESFPLTVTSAQKNPTAFYLCASSIGYLSDGSYNEQFFGPGTRLTVL.

This clonotype has only a few counts. Mismatch with germline at one junction end may stem from a read error. J is TRBJ1-1 and V is TRBV6-6, with no clear D. The germline CDR1 and CDR2 sequences are MNHNY and SVGAGI (reference sequence). The CDR3 runs to 13 residues. CDR3 region: CASRYPQNIEAFF. The CDR3 region has the DNA TGTGCCAGCAGATATCCCCAGAACATTGAAGCTTTCTTT.

This clonotype was counted a single time. This likely comes from a read error, as the CDR3 has no conserved phenylalanine or tryptophan at its end. The gene calls are TRBV14 and TRBJ2-7; 8 nucleotides align to TRBD1. Germline V lookup: CDR1 SGHDN, CDR2 FVKESK. Losses at the gene ends were 5 bases for V and 9 bases for J; bases not matched to a gene: 6. The CDR3 runs 12 residues. The CDR3 protein is CASSKDRARQYY. The CDR3 bases are TGTGCCAGCAGCAAGGACAGGGCCCGGCAGTACTAC.

This clonotype was seen more than once but under ten times. Mismatch with germline at one junction end may stem from a read error. In DNA, the CDR3 is TGTGCCGGCAGCTCATGGGGGGGGGGCGGTAAGACTGAGAATCAGCCCCAGCATTTT. It specifies CAGSSWGGGGKTENQPQHF. The V call is TRBV7-8, the J call TRBJ1-5, with a possible D match to TRBD1 (6 bases). The germline V gene encodes CDR1 SGHVS and CDR2 FQNEAQ. The CDR3 is 19 residues long.